The 12 T cell receptor beta chains below come from one sample, sequenced in a study of T cell responses to AZD1222 COVID-19 vaccine. The assay was immunoSEQ multiplex PCR, and TCRdb's table has in-frame clones only and misses some. The data show tens of thousands of clones, nearly 90% seen once. Sequences were derived from peripheral blood, sampled on day 0 of AZD1222 vaccination. The receptors shown here come from an adult in good health.

This CDR3 reads CASSAPNTGELFF. The CDR3 DNA reads TGTGCCAGCAGCGCACCGAACACCGGGGAGCTGTTTTTT. The gene calls are TRBV7-2 and TRBJ2-2; D uncertain. The V end lost 5 bases, the J end lost 0 bases, and 4 bases lay between the germline ends. This CDR3 has 13 amino acids. Germline V gene lookup returns CDR1 SGHTA and CDR2 FQGNSA.

This sequence joins TRBV4-1 and TRBJ2-1, with unresolved D. Germline V gene lookup returns CDR1 MGHRA and CDR2 YSYEKL. Between the trimmed V and J ends, which lost 0 bases and 0 bases, there was a span of 9 bases. This CDR3 has 16 amino acids. The CDR3 here is CASSQEGGSSYNEQFF. CDR3 bases: TGCGCCAGCAGCCAAGAGGGCGGTAGCTCCTACAATGAGCAGTTCTTC.

V gene TRBV29-1 combines with J gene TRBJ1-1; maybe TRBD1 (5 bases). The length of the CDR3 is 13 residues. Trimming removed 6 bases at V and 1 base at J, with 12 bases between. Per germline, CDR1 SQVTM and CDR2 ANQGSEA. Here the CDR3 DNA reads TGCAGCGTGGCCCTGACAGCGAACACTGAAGCTTTCTTT. Translation gives CSVALTANTEAFF.

The chain has TRBV2 and TRBJ1-6, with 11 nucleotides matching TRBD1. CDR3 length: 14 residues. From germline, CDR1 is SNHLY and CDR2 FYNNEI. Losses at the gene ends were 3 bases for V and 9 bases for J; bases not matched to a gene: 1. The CDR3 DNA reads as TGTGCCAGCAGTGACGGGACAGGGGGTTCACCCCTCCACTTT. This gives the protein CASSDGTGGSPLHF.

This sequence joins TRBV18 and TRBJ1-2, with D possibly being TRBD1 (5 bases). The V end was cut by 4 bases, the J end by 4 bases, with 16 bases between. There are 15 residues in the CDR3. Germline lookup yields CDR1 KGHSH and CDR2 LQKENI. This chain's CDR3 is CASSLGNQGFYGYTF. CDR3 in DNA: TGTGCCAGCTCACTGGGAAATCAGGGCTTCTATGGCTACACCTTC.

This sequence joins TRBV20-1 and TRBJ1-2; no clear D. Trimming pared 2 bases from V and 5 bases from J, leaving 6 bases between. The length of the CDR3 is 11 residues. Germline CDR1 DFQATT, CDR2 SNEGSKA (reference sequence). CDR3 residues: CSARHGYGYTF. DNA of the CDR3: TGCAGTGCTAGACACGGGTATGGCTACACCTTC.

This chain links TRBV28 with TRBJ1-5; TRBD1 is a possible D gene (5 bases). CDR1 is MDHEN, CDR2 SYDVKM, per germline. This CDR3 region has 14 residues. Deletions cut 6 bases from V and 1 base from J, with 10 bases between. In DNA form, the CDR3 reads TGTGCCAGCAGCCGGGGACTCAGCAATCAGCCCCAGCATTTT. Protein sequence: CASSRGLSNQPQHF.

V usage is TRBV6-2 or TRBV6-3 and J usage is TRBJ1-5, with D possibly TRBD1 on 6 matching bases. V was shortened by 5 bases and J by 3 bases, with 14 bases between the two germline ends. CDR3 size: 15 residues. The germline V gene encodes CDR1 MNHEY and CDR2 SVGEGT. The CDR3 nucleotides are TGTGCCAGCAGTCCACTTCGGACAGACAATCAGCCCCAGCATTTT. Translated: CASSPLRTDNQPQHF.

This rearrangement joins TRBV20-1 to TRBJ2-1; D is possibly TRBD2 (5 bases). Trimming shortened V by 5 bases and J by 9 bases, and 11 bases separated the two germline ends. This CDR3 comprises 11 residues. Germline-derived CDR1 and CDR2 are DFQATT and SNEGSKA (reference sequence). The CDR3: CSAGALGEQFF. CDR3 DNA sequence: TGCAGTGCTGGCGCACTAGGTGAGCAGTTCTTC.

This clone was found once. V usage is TRBV5-1 and J usage is TRBJ2-1; 10 positions match TRBD1. With V trimmed by 4 bases and J by 8 bases, 9 bases remained unmatched. CDR1 is SGHRS and CDR2 is YFSETQ in the germline V gene. The CDR3 extends over 15 amino acids. The CDR3 region has the DNA TGCGCCAGCAGCGCAGAGGGACAGGGGAGGGATGAGCAGTTCTTC. Translating gives CASSAEGQGRDEQFF.

The CDR3 spells CASSRGASEDTQYF. In DNA, the CDR3 is TGTGCCAGTAGCCGAGGGGCTAGTGAAGATACGCAGTATTTT. V gene TRBV19 combines with J gene TRBJ2-3; tentatively, D is TRBD1 or TRBD2 (5 bases each). V was clipped by 6 bases and J by 5 bases, with 15 bases between them. This CDR3 spans 14 amino acids. Germline CDR1 and CDR2: LNHDA and SQIVND (reference sequence).

V is TRBV2 and J is TRBJ2-1; 9 nucleotides line up with TRBD1. Trimming removed 6 bases from V and 6 bases from J; junction bases left unmatched: 6. Looked up from germline, CDR1 is SNHLY and CDR2 is FYNNEI. The CDR3 spans 14 residues. For the CDR3, the DNA is TGTGCCAGCAGGGGACAGGGAAACGCCAATGAGCAGTTCTTC. It translates to CASRGQGNANEQFF.